This entry is about one T cell receptor (beta chain). The specificity of this receptor is unknown. Base-call qualities are not available, and no considerably larger clone is one nucleotide away. The data originate from a study of OX40 agonist ivuxolimab in advanced cancers. Context from the whole study: The costimulatory receptor OX40 (CD134) was targeted by ivuxolimab, a fully human IgG2 agonistic monoclonal antibody. Of the approximately 50 dose-escalation patients, hepatocellular carcinoma was present in around 19, melanoma in roughly 15, renal cell carcinoma in 9 and head and neck cancer in 9. The paper reports the monotherapy dose-escalation portion (N ≈ 50 patients) of the phase I ivuxolimab trial. Three dose-escalation patients achieved partial responses, one with hepatocellular carcinoma and two with cutaneous melanoma. Peripheral TCRbeta sequencing was intended to test whether TCR sequence diversity was altered and clonal T-cell expansion was caused by ivuxolimab. Intravenous ivuxolimab was administered to patients every 2 weeks at six dose levels: 0.01, 0.1, 0.3, 1.5, 3 and 10 mg/kg. Prior anti-PD-1, anti-PD-L1 or anti-CTLA-4 therapy was permitted, and checkpoint inhibitors had been received by 40% to 50% of dose-escalation patients. In the dose-escalation cohort, around four fifths of patients were male, and the mean age was approximately 55 years, with a range of roughly 20 to 80. The investigation overall reported the following: In the 0.1-3.0 mg/kg groups, partial responders were among the patients with the lowest normalized peripheral clonal expansion, particularly in CD8+ T cells. The antigen specificity of the peripheral T cells that underwent clonal expansion was not determined. On average, CD8+ T cells showed more expanded clones than CD4+ T cells after ivuxolimab. Low levels of normalized T-cell clonal expansion were also seen in some nonresponding patients. At doses from 0.1 to 3.0 mg/kg, clonal expansion was seen in both CD4+ and CD8+ blood T cells between baseline and week 6.

From a lookup of the germline V gene (reference sequence), CDR1 and CDR2 are SGHKS and YYEKEE. From cysteine to phenylalanine, the CDR3 is 13 amino acids long. The entry retains the CDR3 DNA only, 39 bases that are in frame from base 1. V is cut by 4 bases and J by 5 bases, and the space between the germline ends is 13 bases. To sequence the TCRbeta CDR3 region, genomic DNA was isolated from the sorted cells. The immunoSEQ Assay was used to sequence the TCRbeta CDR3 regions. TCRdb carries this immuneACCESS record with in-frame sequences only. Its versions omit some clonotypes, under half of them owing to an unresolved V gene in the studies checked, with the rest unexplained. Here the sample has more than 20,000 clones; roughly 84% occur a single time. Approximately 30% of the sample is in the top ten clones. The trial excluded patients who had a history of autoimmune disease or who were on systemic immunosuppression. Peripheral blood for TCR sequencing was collected from all dose cohorts at baseline, on cycle 4 day 1, and on cycle 7 day 1. The samples were taken from a phase I, first-in-human, multicenter, open-label dose-escalation trial of ivuxolimab. The trial enrolled adults with locally advanced or metastatic head and neck squamous cell, hepatocellular, melanoma or renal cell carcinoma. Before TCR sequencing, CD4+ T cells and CD8+ T cells were sorted from peripheral blood as separate populations.

The V and J segments used are TRBV5-5 and TRBJ2-7; the D gene is perhaps TRBD2, from 5 matching bases. The sample was CD4+ or CD8+ T cells sorted from blood, taken in a trial of the OX40 agonist ivuxolimab. This sequence was found in an adult with an advanced solid tumor such as melanoma, head and neck, liver or kidney cancer. The CDR3 in this case is CASSPATNHEQYF. Here is the DNA: TGTGCCAGCAGCCCTGCGACTAACCACGAGCAGTACTTC. Full variable domain (CDR3 extended with the reference TRBV5-5 and TRBJ2-7 proteins): DAGVTQSPTHLIKTRGQQVTLRCSPISGHKSVSWYQQVLGQGPQFIFQYYEKEERGRGNFPDRFSARQFPNYSSELNVNALLLGDSALYLCASSPATNHEQYFGPGTRLTVT.